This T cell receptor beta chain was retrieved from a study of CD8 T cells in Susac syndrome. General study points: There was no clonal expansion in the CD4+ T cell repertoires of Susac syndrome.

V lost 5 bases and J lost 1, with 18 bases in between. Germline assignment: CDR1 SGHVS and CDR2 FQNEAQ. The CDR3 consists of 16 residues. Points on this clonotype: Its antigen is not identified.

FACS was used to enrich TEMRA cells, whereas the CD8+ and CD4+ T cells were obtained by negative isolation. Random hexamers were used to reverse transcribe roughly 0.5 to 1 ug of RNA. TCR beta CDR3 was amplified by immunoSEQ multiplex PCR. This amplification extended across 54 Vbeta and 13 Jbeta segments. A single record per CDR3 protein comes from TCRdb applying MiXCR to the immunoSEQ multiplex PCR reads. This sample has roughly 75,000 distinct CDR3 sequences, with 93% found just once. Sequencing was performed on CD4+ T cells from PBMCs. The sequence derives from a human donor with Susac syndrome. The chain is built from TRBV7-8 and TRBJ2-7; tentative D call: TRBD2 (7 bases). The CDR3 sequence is CASSTPVGGRSYEQYF. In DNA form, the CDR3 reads TGTGCCAGCAGCACCCCGGTCGGGGGGCGGTCCTACGAGCAGTACTTC.